Presented here are 18 T cell receptor beta chains from one specimen sequenced in a study of T cells in Graves' hyperthyroidism and ophthalmopathy. Amplification of TCR beta CDR3 regions was performed using RNA transcripts as template. Using the HTBI primer set, a first-round RT-PCR was run on the TCR CDR3. TCRdb independently ran MiXCR on the multiplex PCR reads; one entry per CDR3 protein. The table shows hundreds of thousands of distinct CDR3 sequences, with more than 30% occurring only once. Sample: blood. These receptors were taken from a man younger than 35 with Graves' hyperthyroidism.

Ten or more counts support this clonotype. The CDR3 region is CASSFGPEAFF. The CDR3 nucleotides read TGTGCCAGCAGCTTTGGGCCTGAAGCTTTCTTT. The chain links TRBV7-9 to TRBJ1-1; no definite D call. Trimming pared 3 bases from V and 6 bases from J, leaving 5 bases between. CDR1 SEHNR and CDR2 FQNEAQ come from the germline V gene (reference sequence). The CDR3 spans 11 residues.

Many counts were recorded for this clonotype. This chain joins TRBV5-6 and TRBJ2-6; D is undetermined. Germline CDR1 reads SGHDT; CDR2 reads YYEEEE. The CDR3 sequence is 14 residues long. V was cut by 2 bases and J by 0 bases, with 3 bases left in between. The CDR3 reads CASSFPSGANVLTF. The CDR3 DNA reads TGTGCCAGCAGCTTCCCCTCTGGGGCCAACGTCCTGACTTTC.

This clonotype was counted ten times or more. The chain is built from TRBV11-2 and TRBJ2-7, with TRBD2 matching 15 bases. The CDR3 totals 14 residues. The junction had 3 bases not matched to a gene; V was cut back by 6 bases and J by 6 bases. Germline V CDR1 and CDR2: SGHAT, FQNNGV. CDR3 residues: CASSPGLAGGEQYF. DNA for the CDR3: TGTGCCAGCAGTCCGGGACTAGCGGGAGGCGAGCAGTACTTC.

This chain links TRBV9 with TRBJ1-1; no firm D call. The CDR3 spans 15 residues. Germline values: CDR1 SGDLS, CDR2 YYNGEE. Between the trimmed V and J ends, which lost 0 bases and 5 bases, there was a span of 14 bases. CDR3 sequence reads: CASSVAGTPGTEAFF. The CDR3, as DNA: TGTGCCAGCAGCGTAGCTGGTACACCGGGGACTGAAGCTTTCTTT.

This clonotype was detected ten times or more. The V call is TRBV19, the J call TRBJ1-5; TRBD1 matches 8 bases. CDR1 is LNHDA, CDR2 SQIVND, per germline (reference sequence). J lost 2 bases, V lost 7 bases, and 10 bases had no gene match. The CDR3 length is 16 residues. CDR3 DNA: TGTGCCAGTACCCCCGGGACAGGTTGGGGCAATCAGCCCCAGCATTTT. Protein: CASTPGTGWGNQPQHF.

This clonotype was seen repeatedly, ten times or more. The J gene is TRBJ2-5, the V gene TRBV7-8; D uncertain. The V gene lost 3 bases and the J gene lost 5 bases, with 7 bases spanning the gap. This CDR3 is built from 12 residues. The germline gives CDR1 SGHVS, CDR2 FQNEAQ. CDR3 residues: CASSLLPETQYF. In DNA, the CDR3 is TGTGCCAGCAGCTTGCTCCCGGAGACCCAGTACTTC.

This clonotype was seen ten or more times. The chain carries TRBV7-2 and TRBJ1-3; 7 bases align to TRBD1. Per germline, CDR1 SGHTA and CDR2 FQGNSA. V was clipped by 5 bases and J by 8 bases; unmatched bases: 6. This CDR3 comprises 13 residues. CDR3 sequence reads: CASSQGVRDTIYF. Here the CDR3 DNA reads TGTGCCAGCAGCCAGGGGGTACGGGACACCATATATTTT. Full variable domain (remainder filled in from reference TRBV7-2 and TRBJ1-3): GAGVSQSPSNKVTEKGKDVELRCDPISGHTALYWYRQSLGQGLEFLIYFQGNSAPDKSGLPSDRFSAERTGGSVSTLTIQRTQQEDSAVYLCASSQGVRDTIYFGEGSWLTVV.

This clonotype was recorded at least ten times. The rearrangement joins TRBV10-3 to TRBJ2-7; 7 nucleotides agree with TRBD1. The ends lost 4 bases at V and 2 bases at J; junction bases unmatched: 5. This CDR3 has 14 amino acids. The germline V gene has CDR1 ENHRY and CDR2 SYGVKD. The CDR3 spells CAISVAQGTYEQYF. The CDR3 DNA follows: TGTGCCATCAGTGTAGCACAGGGGACCTACGAGCAGTACTTC.

With respect to this clonotype: This may arise from a read error, as a much more abundant clone is one base away. The chain has TRBV2 and TRBJ1-1; D is uncertain. The germline V gene has CDR1 SNHLY and CDR2 FYNNEI. The CDR3 has 13 amino acids. CDR3 region: CATSEDFTGEAFF. As DNA, the CDR3 is TGTGCCACCAGTGAAGATTTCACGGGGGAAGCTTTCTTT.

The table lists this clonotype with many counts. The V and J genes are TRBV25-1 and TRBJ1-6; D gene unclear. The V gene's germline CDR1 is MGHDK and CDR2 SYGVNS. Trimming pared 1 base from V and 2 bases from J, leaving 3 bases between. This CDR3 comprises 14 residues. CDR3 coding DNA: TGTGCCAGCAGTGAATCCCCCTATAATTCACCCCTCCACTTT. Translating it yields CASSESPYNSPLHF.

The sample holds a few counts of this clonotype. The chain links TRBV7-3 to TRBJ1-2; 7 bases are a match to TRBD1. Germline V gives CDR1 SGHTA, CDR2 FQGTGA. This CDR3 has 15 residues. Trimming removed 5 bases from V and 0 bases from J; junction bases left unmatched: 6. CDR3 protein: CASSLDQGANYGYTF. The CDR3 region has the DNA TGTGCCAGCAGCCTGGATCAGGGGGCTAACTATGGCTACACCTTC.

The J gene is TRBJ2-7, the V gene TRBV7-9; 8 positions agree with TRBD2. The germline CDR1 and CDR2 sequences are SEHNR and FQNEAQ (reference sequence). Trimming cost V 6 bases and J 4 bases; bases outside gene matches: 11. There are 15 residues in the CDR3. The CDR3 is CASSSPYEREYEQYF. CDR3 nucleotides: TGTGCCAGCAGTTCTCCTTATGAGCGGGAGTACGAGCAGTACTTC.

The chain recombines TRBV7-3 with TRBJ2-7; 10 bases are shared with TRBD2. V lost 5 bases to trimming and J lost 2 bases; unmatched junction nucleotides: 21. The germline gives CDR1 SGHTA, CDR2 FQGTGA. The CDR3 is made up of 20 amino acids. DNA of the CDR3: TGTGCCAGCAGCCCGCCGGGGGCCCCGACTGTGAGCGGGGGGGCCTACGAGCAGTACTTC. It yields the protein CASSPPGAPTVSGGAYEQYF.

The chain carries TRBV6-5 and TRBJ2-7, with 15 bases that match TRBD2. Trimming at V came to 10 bases and at J to 0 bases, leaving 4 bases not matched to a gene. In germline, CDR1 is MNHEY, CDR2 SVGAGI. The CDR3 contains 15 residues. In nucleotides, the CDR3 is TGTGCCATCAGGACTAGCGGGGGGGCCTCCTACGAGCAGTACTTC. Its protein product is CAIRTSGGASYEQYF.

CDR3 region: CASALGAYSNQPQHF. CDR3 DNA sequence: TGTGCCAGCGCCCTGGGGGCATATAGCAATCAGCCCCAGCATTTT. This chain connects TRBV10-3 to TRBJ1-5, with D possibly matching TRBD1 (6 bases). The germline V gene has CDR1 ENHRY and CDR2 SYGVKD. Trimming removed 10 bases at V and 0 bases at J, with 16 bases between. This CDR3 is built from 15 residues.

This clonotype was detected many times. The chain combines TRBV20-1 with TRBJ2-7; no clear D gene. V was clipped by 4 bases and J by 0 bases, with 10 bases between them. CDR1 DFQATT and CDR2 SNEGSKA come from the germline V gene (reference sequence). CDR3 length: 13 residues. The CDR3 DNA is TGCAGTGCTACCCTGAGGAGCTCCTACGAGCAGTACTTC. This codes for CSATLRSSYEQYF.

The chain carries TRBV29-1 and TRBJ2-3; 7 bases agree with TRBD2. The CDR3 runs to 13 residues. The germline gives CDR1 SQVTM, CDR2 ANQGSEA. Trimming cost V 3 bases and J 5 bases; bases outside gene matches: 5. CDR3 sequence (DNA): TGCAGCGTTGACGAGGGGAGGGGAGATACGCAGTATTTT. Its translation is CSVDEGRGDTQYF.

This clonotype was seen many times. The chain is built from TRBV5-6 and TRBJ1-6, with D unclear. The V end was cut by 2 bases, the J end by 14 bases, with 17 bases between. The CDR3 contains 14 residues. Germline CDR1 reads SGHDT; CDR2 reads YYEEEE. The CDR3 DNA reads as TGTGCCAGCAGCTTAGCCTTGGAGCTCGCATCCCTCCACTTT. Encoded protein: CASSLALELASLHF.